The 5 T cell receptor beta chains reported below all come from one sample, sequenced in a study of T cells after yellow fever vaccination. TCRdb independently ran MiXCR on the 5' RACE reads; one entry per CDR3 protein. Among about 630,000 distinct CDR3 sequences listed, 10% to 15% were seen once. Sequencing was performed on PBMCs, taken on the day of the yellow fever booster vaccination. These receptors all come from a man aged 25-45 years who received the YFV17D yellow fever vaccine.

The rearrangement uses TRBV7-2 and TRBJ1-2; D uncertain. Trimming left V 4 bases short and J 4 bases short, with 10 bases between. This CDR3 region has 13 residues. CDR1 is SGHTA, CDR2 FQGNSA, per germline. CDR3 coding DNA: TGTGCCAGCAGCTCTCATGGTCTCTATGGCTACACCTTC. It is translated as CASSSHGLYGYTF.

V and J are TRBV13 and TRBJ2-7; the D gene is possibly TRBD2 (6 bases). V was clipped by 5 bases and J by 7 bases, with 12 bases between them. There are 12 residues in the CDR3. Germline V gives CDR1 PRHDT, CDR2 FYEKMQ (reference sequence). The CDR3 region has the DNA TGTGCCAGCAGCACGGGACTTCGGGAGCAGTACTTC. Amino acids: CASSTGLREQYF.

The chain combines TRBV5-1 with TRBJ2-2, with D hard to call. The CDR3 has 14 residues. Germline assignment: CDR1 SGHRS and CDR2 YFSETQ. The V and J ends lost 4 bases and 6 bases respectively, with 13 bases between them. The CDR3 loop reads CASSPEAHAGELFF. DNA for the CDR3: TGCGCCAGCAGCCCCGAGGCCCACGCCGGGGAGCTGTTTTTT.

The rearrangement joins TRBV12-3 or TRBV12-4 to TRBJ2-7; 7 bases line up with TRBD1. The CDR3 is 16 amino acids. After removal of 3 bases from V and 2 bases from J, the junction contained 10 bases not matched to a gene. CDR3 sequence (DNA): TGTGCCAGCAGTTTTCGCCGGACAGGCGATCCCTACGAGCAGTACTTC. Amino acid sequence: CASSFRRTGDPYEQYF.

In its sample, this clonotype was seen a few times. The CDR3 DNA is TGCAGTGCTAGACCTCCTAGGGGAGGGATAACAGATACGCAGTATTTT. This gives the protein CSARPPRGGITDTQYF. The chain has TRBV20-1 and TRBJ2-3, with TRBD2 matching 7 bases. Germline loops: CDR1 DFQATT, CDR2 SNEGSKA (reference sequence). The CDR3 extends over 16 amino acids. V gave up 2 bases and J gave up 3 bases; unmatched junction bases: 11.